The rows below give T cell receptor beta chains drawn from one sample of a study of shared clonotypes between healthy human individuals. This table comes from immunoSEQ multiplex PCR, and its TCRdb copy is limited to in-frame clones, with some not included. The repertoire holds about 2.1 million clones, with just over 90% as singletons. The sample comprised naive CD8+ T cells from PBMCs. These receptors all come from a young man in good health. Some clones in this sample may be carry-over from other donors' samples. The CDR3 runs from the conserved cysteine through the conserved F or W. The order of the fields is D gene, clone size, V gene, J gene, CDR3 DNA, CDR3 protein. D genes are given only for firm matches. Not all rows give a size; the values are once, few, many and, for expanded clones, a class.

d_gene: .; abundance: .; v_gene: TRBV13; j_gene: TRBJ2-1; CDR3nt: TGTGCCAGCAGCCCGACAGTGGCACATGAGCAGTTCTTC; CDR3aa: CASSPTVAHEQFF
d_gene: TRBD2; abundance: once; v_gene: TRBV12-5; j_gene: TRBJ2-2; CDR3nt: TGTGCTAGTGGTTTAAGGGCAGCGGGAGGAGCCACCGGGGAGCTGTTTTTT; CDR3aa: CASGLRAAGGATGELFF
d_gene: .; abundance: .; v_gene: TRBV29-1; j_gene: TRBJ1-2; CDR3nt: TGCAGCGTAATACGGGGGACATCAGATGGCTACACCTTC; CDR3aa: CSVIRGTSDGYTF
d_gene: TRBD2; abundance: .; v_gene: TRBV7-2; j_gene: TRBJ2-7; CDR3nt: TGTGCCAGCAGCTTCGTTTCGGGAGGATTAGGGTACGAGCAGTACTTC; CDR3aa: CASSFVSGGLGYEQYF
d_gene: TRBD1; abundance: once; v_gene: TRBV19; j_gene: TRBJ2-1; CDR3nt: TGTGCCAGTAGTATTGGGACAGGGTCCTATGAGCAGTTCTTC; CDR3aa: CASSIGTGSYEQFF
d_gene: TRBD1; abundance: .; v_gene: TRBV29-1; j_gene: TRBJ1-1; CDR3nt: TGCAGCGTTGAAGATCGGCAGGGGGCCTTTGAAGCTTTCTTT; CDR3aa: CSVEDRQGAFEAFF
d_gene: TRBD2; abundance: .; v_gene: TRBV4-3; j_gene: TRBJ2-7; CDR3nt: TGCGCCAGCAGCCAAGGGACTAGCGCCGCCTACGAGCAGTACTTC; CDR3aa: CASSQGTSAAYEQYF
d_gene: .; abundance: .; v_gene: TRBV2; j_gene: TRBJ2-7; CDR3nt: TGTGCCAGCAGTCCTAAACCCGGGGAGCAGTACTTC; CDR3aa: CASSPKPGEQYF
d_gene: .; abundance: .; v_gene: TRBV7-3; j_gene: TRBJ2-1; CDR3nt: TGTGCCAGCAGCTTAGGTAACCGGGACGGCTCCTACAATGAGCAGTTCTTC; CDR3aa: CASSLGNRDGSYNEQFF
d_gene: .; abundance: .; v_gene: TRBV13; j_gene: TRBJ2-7; CDR3nt: TGTGCCAGCAGCCCTTACAGACAGGTAATCTACGAGCAGTACTTC; CDR3aa: CASSPYRQVIYEQYF
d_gene: .; abundance: .; v_gene: TRBV27; j_gene: TRBJ2-7; CDR3nt: TGTGCCAGCAGAAATGGCAGGGTAAACGAGCAGTACTTC; CDR3aa: CASRNGRVNEQYF
d_gene: .; abundance: .; v_gene: TRBV19; j_gene: TRBJ1-1; CDR3nt: TGTGCCAGTAGTATCATCGGGAACACTGAAGCTTTCTTT; CDR3aa: CASSIIGNTEAFF
d_gene: .; abundance: .; v_gene: TRBV7-9; j_gene: TRBJ2-7; CDR3nt: TGTGCCAGCAGCTTAGGAGGTATAACCGAGCAGTACTTC; CDR3aa: CASSLGGITEQYF
d_gene: TRBD2; abundance: .; v_gene: TRBV27; j_gene: TRBJ2-1; CDR3nt: TGTGCCAGCAGTTTTTTAGCGGGTGGGGGGGACAATGAGCAGTTCTTC; CDR3aa: CASSFLAGGGDNEQFF
d_gene: TRBD1; abundance: .; v_gene: TRBV25-1; j_gene: TRBJ1-1; CDR3nt: TGTGCCAGCGGAGAGACAGGGTGGAACACTGAAGCTTTCTTT; CDR3aa: CASGETGWNTEAFF
d_gene: TRBD1; abundance: few; v_gene: TRBV9; j_gene: TRBJ1-4; CDR3nt: TGTGCCAGCAGCGATAGACAGGGTGGCCTGTTTTTT; CDR3aa: CASSDRQGGLFF
d_gene: TRBD2; abundance: .; v_gene: TRBV29-1; j_gene: TRBJ2-1; CDR3nt: TGCAGCGCCCAAAAAGCGGGAGTGATCAATGAGCAGTTCTTC; CDR3aa: CSAQKAGVINEQFF
d_gene: TRBD1; abundance: .; v_gene: TRBV9; j_gene: TRBJ1-1; CDR3nt: TGTGCCAGCAGCGCCGGTCCCGGGACAGGGGGCTTAAAGGCTTTCTTT; CDR3aa: CASSAGPGTGGLKAFF
d_gene: .; abundance: .; v_gene: TRBV25-1; j_gene: TRBJ1-1; CDR3nt: TGTGCCAGCAGCGGGGGTCTGAACACTGAAGCTTTCTTT; CDR3aa: CASSGGLNTEAFF
d_gene: TRBD1; abundance: .; v_gene: TRBV4-1; j_gene: TRBJ2-7; CDR3nt: TGCGCCAGCAGCCAAGGGACAGGGGGCTGGCTGGATGAGCAGTACTTC; CDR3aa: CASSQGTGGWLDEQYF
d_gene: .; abundance: .; v_gene: TRBV6-6; j_gene: TRBJ2-7; CDR3nt: TGTGCCAGCAGGGATCGGGACTTCCGCTACGAGCAGTACTTC; CDR3aa: CASRDRDFRYEQYF
d_gene: .; abundance: many; v_gene: TRBV19; j_gene: TRBJ1-5; CDR3nt: TGTGCCAGTAGTATCCGGGACAGCAATCAGCCCCAGCATTTT; CDR3aa: CASSIRDSNQPQHF
d_gene: TRBD1; abundance: .; v_gene: TRBV28; j_gene: TRBJ2-1; CDR3nt: TGTGCCAGCAGTCTACCGCCGGGACAGGGGATCCGTAATGAGCAGTTCTTC; CDR3aa: CASSLPPGQGIRNEQFF
d_gene: .; abundance: .; v_gene: TRBV19; j_gene: TRBJ1-3; CDR3nt: TGTGCCAGTAGTTCCAACTCATTGGAAAACACCATATATTTT; CDR3aa: CASSSNSLENTIYF